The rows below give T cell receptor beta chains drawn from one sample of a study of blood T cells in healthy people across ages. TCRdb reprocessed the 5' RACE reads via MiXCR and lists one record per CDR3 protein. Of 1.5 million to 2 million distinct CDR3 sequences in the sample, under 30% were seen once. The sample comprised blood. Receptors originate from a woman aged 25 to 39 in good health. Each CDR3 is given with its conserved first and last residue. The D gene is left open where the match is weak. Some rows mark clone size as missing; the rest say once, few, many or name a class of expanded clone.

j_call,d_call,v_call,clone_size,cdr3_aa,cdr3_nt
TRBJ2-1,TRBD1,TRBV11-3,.,CASSSRDSDRDEQFF,TGTGCCAGCAGCTCCCGGGACAGTGATCGCGATGAGCAGTTCTTC
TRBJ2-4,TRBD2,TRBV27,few,CASSPGELAGGRNIQYF,TGTGCCAGCAGTCCCGGGGAACTAGCGGGGGGCAGGAACATTCAGTACTTC
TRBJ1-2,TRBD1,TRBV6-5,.,CTSIPQGAGYGYTF,TGTACCAGCATTCCACAGGGGGCCGGCTATGGCTACACCTTC
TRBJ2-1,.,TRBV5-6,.,CASSLYRGEQFF,TGTGCCAGCAGCTTGTATCGGGGGGAGCAGTTCTTC
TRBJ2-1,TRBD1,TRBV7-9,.,CASSTAGTGYNEQFF,TGTGCCAGCAGCACCGCCGGGACAGGCTACAATGAGCAGTTCTTC
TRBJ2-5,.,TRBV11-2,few,CASSWSGRGETQYF,TGTGCCAGCAGCTGGTCGGGGCGGGGAGAGACCCAGTACTTC
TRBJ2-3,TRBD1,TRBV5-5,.,CASSKPQGAGTDTQYF,TGTGCCAGCAGCAAGCCACAGGGGGCAGGGACAGATACGCAGTATTTT
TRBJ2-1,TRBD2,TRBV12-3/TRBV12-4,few,CASNGENTSGVSYNEQFF,TGTGCCAGCAACGGGGAGAATACTAGCGGGGTCTCCTACAATGAGCAGTTCTTC
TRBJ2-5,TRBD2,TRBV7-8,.,CASSVGTSGFNEQYF,TGTGCCAGCAGCGTCGGGACTAGCGGGTTCAATGAGCAGTACTTC
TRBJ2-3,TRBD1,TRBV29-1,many,CSVEDQVQGMPDTQYF,TGCAGCGTTGAAGATCAGGTACAGGGGATGCCAGATACGCAGTATTTT
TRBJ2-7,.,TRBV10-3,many,CAIHPRGGASNKEQYF,TGTGCCATCCACCCTCGAGGGGGGGCTTCCAATAAGGAGCAGTACTTC
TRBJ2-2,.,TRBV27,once,CASSTIRTNTGELFF,TGTGCCAGCAGTACTATCCGAACGAACACCGGGGAGCTGTTTTTT
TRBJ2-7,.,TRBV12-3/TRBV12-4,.,CASSQGSVYNEQYF,TGTGCCAGCAGCCAAGGGTCAGTCTACAATGAGCAGTACTTC
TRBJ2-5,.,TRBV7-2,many,CASSLFGEETQYF,TGTGCCAGCAGCTTATTTGGGGAGGAGACCCAGTACTTC
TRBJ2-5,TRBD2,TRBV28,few,CASSSIAGYQETQYF,TGTGCCAGCAGTTCCATAGCGGGGTACCAAGAGACCCAGTACTTC
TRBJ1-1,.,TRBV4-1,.,CASSQERRQRGTEAFF,TGCGCCAGCAGCCAAGAGCGTAGACAGCGGGGCACTGAAGCTTTCTTT
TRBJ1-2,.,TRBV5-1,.,CASSAVDRSYGYTF,TGCGCCAGCAGCGCAGTGGACAGATCCTATGGCTACACCTTC
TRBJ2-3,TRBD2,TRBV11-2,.,CASSPGGLRDSQTDTQYF,TGTGCCAGCAGCCCGGGGGGGTTGCGTGACAGCCAAACAGATACGCAGTATTTT
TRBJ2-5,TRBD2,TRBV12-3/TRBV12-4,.,CAGSRTSGQETQYF,TGTGCCGGCAGCAGGACTAGCGGCCAAGAGACCCAGTACTTC
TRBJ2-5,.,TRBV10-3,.,CAISEKAVGPGETQYF,TGTGCCATCAGTGAAAAGGCTGTGGGGCCCGGAGAGACCCAGTACTTC
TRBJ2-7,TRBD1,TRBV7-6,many,CASSLTGTGIGEQYF,TGTGCCAGCAGCTTGACCGGGACAGGGATAGGCGAGCAGTACTTC
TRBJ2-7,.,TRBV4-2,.,CASSHGRTYEQYF,TGTGCCAGCAGCCACGGACGTACCTACGAGCAGTACTTC
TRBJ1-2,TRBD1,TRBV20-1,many,CSARTGPDGYTF,TGCAGTGCTCGGACAGGCCCGGATGGCTACACCTTC
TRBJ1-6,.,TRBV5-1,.,CASSFDQGNYNSPLHF,TGCGCCAGCAGCTTTGACCAGGGGAACTATAATTCACCCCTCCACTTT